These 27 T cell receptor beta chains were all obtained from the same sample, sequenced in a study of monozygotic twins with inflammatory bowel disease. Reprocessing the 5' RACE reads, TCRdb reports a single entry for every CDR3 protein and omits DNA. This repertoire includes 350,000 to 550,000 distinct CDR3 sequences. Sequenced sample: blood. All receptors derive from a human donor with ulcerative colitis or Crohn's disease, or a healthy co-twin of an affected twin (not recorded which).

The V call is TRBV20-1, the J call TRBJ2-3. The CDR3 is 13 amino acids. Germline loops: CDR1 DFQATT, CDR2 SNEGSKA (reference sequence). CDR3 loop: CSARAAIADTQYF.

V is TRBV4-2 and J is TRBJ2-7; the TCRdb call, TRBD1, lacks DNA for checking. Looked up from germline, CDR1 is LGHNA and CDR2 is YNFKEQ. The length of the CDR3 is 15 residues. The CDR3 is CASRDGQSPIYEQYF.

The chain carries TRBV12-3 or TRBV12-4 and TRBJ2-2; TCRdb selects TRBD2, and the lack of DNA leaves this call unchecked. This CDR3 contains 15 residues. CDR3 protein: CATRTGTSNTGELFF.

This sequence joins TRBV12-3 or TRBV12-4 and TRBJ2-5; without DNA, the TCRdb call of TRBD1 cannot be checked. The CDR3 length is 12 residues. The CDR3 protein is CASAPGGGTQYF.

V and J are TRBV2 and TRBJ2-6; the TCRdb call, TRBD2, lacks DNA for checking. CDR1 SNHLY and CDR2 FYNNEI come from the germline V gene. This CDR3 contains 13 residues. CDR3 sequence: CASTWTTVNVLTF.

This chain uses TRBV20-1 with TRBJ2-1; the D call from TCRdb, TRBD1, cannot be confirmed without DNA. This CDR3 comprises 14 residues. Germline loops: CDR1 DFQATT, CDR2 SNEGSKA (reference sequence). CDR3 residues: CSAPVIGIGNEQFF.

J is TRBJ2-3 and V is TRBV9; no DNA is available, so the TRBD1 call from TCRdb remains unchecked. This CDR3 comprises 14 residues. CDR1 is SGDLS and CDR2 is YYNGEE in the germline V gene. CDR3 loop: CASSVALQGDTQYF.

This chain links TRBV14 with TRBJ2-2. Germline V gives CDR1 SGHDN, CDR2 FVKESK. The CDR3 runs to 14 residues. CDR3 in amino acids: CASSQDWSAGELFF.

This rearrangement joins TRBV29-1 to TRBJ2-5; TCRdb's assignment of TRBD1 cannot be checked, as there is no DNA. The CDR3 has 13 amino acids. Germline V CDR1 and CDR2: SQVTM, ANQGSEA. CDR3 residues: CSVPGWAGETQYF.

The chain recombines TRBV19 with TRBJ2-3; the TRBD1 assignment by TCRdb is unverifiable without DNA. The CDR3 is made up of 14 amino acids. Germline loops: CDR1 LNHDA, CDR2 SQIVND (reference sequence). The CDR3 sequence: CASRPQGPGDTQYF.

This clonotype registers medium-sized by frequency. The rearrangement uses TRBV12-3 or TRBV12-4 and TRBJ2-1; TCRdb proposes TRBD1, but this gene call is untestable without DNA. This CDR3 is built from 15 residues. CDR3 sequence reads: CASSPLTYLYNEQFF.

The chain couples TRBV12-3 or TRBV12-4 to TRBJ2-5; without DNA, the TCRdb call of TRBD2 cannot be checked. The CDR3 extends over 13 amino acids. This chain's CDR3 is CASRDSMQETQYF.

The chain recombines TRBV5-1 with TRBJ2-1; TCRdb calls TRBD1, which cannot be checked without DNA. The CDR3 runs 17 residues. CDR1 is SGHRS and CDR2 is YFSETQ in the germline V gene. The CDR3 here is CASSLLVTGAGSNEQFF. The whole variable domain, filled in from reference TRBV5-1 and TRBJ2-1, reads KAGVTQTPRYLIKTRGQQVTLSCSPISGHRSVSWYQQTPGQGLQFLFEYFSETQRNKGNFPGRFSGRQFSNSRSEMNVSTLELGDSALYLCASSLLVTGAGSNEQFFGPGTRLTVL.

This chain links TRBV18 with TRBJ2-5. CDR1 is KGHSH, CDR2 LQKENI, per germline. The CDR3 runs to 14 residues. The CDR3 loop is CASSPPESQETQYF.

This chain uses TRBV20-1 with TRBJ2-5; TCRdb gives TRBD1 as the D gene, but with no DNA this cannot be confirmed. Germline V gene lookup returns CDR1 DFQATT and CDR2 SNEGSKA (reference sequence). The CDR3 loop spans 13 amino acids. This CDR3 reads CSVRGLPGETQYF.

This sequence joins TRBV28 and TRBJ1-2. CDR3 size: 15 residues. Germline-derived CDR1 and CDR2 are MDHEN and SYDVKM. CDR3: CASSFLSGPLYGYTF.

V and J are TRBV24-1 and TRBJ2-3; no DNA is available, so the TRBD2 call from TCRdb remains unchecked. From germline, CDR1 is KGHDR and CDR2 SFDVKD. The CDR3 runs to 14 residues. CDR3 residues: CAVGLAGSTDTQYF.

V gene TRBV29-1 combines with J gene TRBJ2-4. Germline V CDR1 and CDR2: SQVTM, ANQGSEA. The CDR3 runs 15 residues. The CDR3 protein is CSANQDGLAKNIQYF.

The V gene is TRBV12-3 or TRBV12-4, the J gene TRBJ2-2. The CDR3 contains 13 residues. CDR3 amino acids: CASSPVLVRELFF.

This chain links TRBV7-2 with TRBJ2-1; the TRBD2 assignment by TCRdb is unverifiable without DNA. Germline loops: CDR1 SGHTA, CDR2 FQGNSA. This CDR3 is built from 14 residues. CDR3 sequence: CASSPRGVYNEQFF.

The chain couples TRBV29-1 to TRBJ2-3. Germline values: CDR1 SQVTM, CDR2 ANQGSEA. The CDR3 sequence is 14 residues long. Here the CDR3 reads CSVEEGIVTDTQYF.

The chain joins TRBV19 to TRBJ1-2; TCRdb calls TRBD1, which cannot be checked without DNA. Germline V gene data show CDR1 as LNHDA and CDR2 as SQIVND (reference sequence). The CDR3 length is 13 residues. CDR3 sequence reads: CASSPDTDYGYTF.

The gene calls are TRBV28 and TRBJ2-7. This CDR3 has 16 amino acids. From germline, CDR1 is MDHEN and CDR2 SYDVKM. The CDR3 sequence: CASSPLTRTPNYEQYF.

The chain has TRBV4-1 and TRBJ2-1; TCRdb's D call, TRBD1, is unchecked because there is no DNA. The CDR3 loop spans 13 amino acids. Germline V gene sequence: CDR1 MGHRA, CDR2 YSYEKL. The CDR3 spells CASSQERGHEQFF.

The genes are TRBV6-6 and TRBJ2-5; absent DNA, TCRdb's TRBD1 call cannot be checked. The CDR3 length is 14 residues. CDR1 and CDR2 from the germline V gene are MNHNY and SVGAGI (reference sequence). CDR3: CASSYSSRGETQYF.

The chain joins TRBV19 to TRBJ2-3; TCRdb returns TRBD2, unconfirmable since there is no DNA. CDR3 size: 16 residues. Looked up from germline, CDR1 is LNHDA and CDR2 is SQIVND (reference sequence). The CDR3 loop reads CASSLSGKQPTDTQYF. The whole variable domain, remainder taken from reference TRBV19 and TRBJ2-3, is DGGITQSPKYLFRKEGQNVTLSCEQNLNHDAMYWYRQDPGQGLRLIYYSQIVNDFQKGDIAEGYSVSREKKESFPLTVTSAQKNPTAFYLCASSLSGKQPTDTQYFGPGTRLTVL.

The CDR3 region is CASSLAGQGADQPQHF. V usage is TRBV5-6 and J usage is TRBJ1-5; the TCRdb call, TRBD1, lacks DNA for checking. CDR3 length: 16 residues. Germline assignment: CDR1 SGHDT and CDR2 YYEEEE.